These 15 T cell receptor beta chains came from one sample sequenced in a study of control samples from healthy donors and cancer patients. The repertoire was sequenced with immunoSEQ multiplex PCR; TCRdb's copy has only in-frame clones and lacks some. The sample includes 130,000 to 150,000 clones, around 90% of them seen just once. Input material: blood. The receptors were sampled from a man aged 25 to 45 in good health.

The chain combines TRBV11-2 with TRBJ2-2; TRBD1 matches at 8 bases. This CDR3 is 17 amino acids long. V lost 2 bases and J lost 1; bases outside the gene matches: 6. Germline V gene data show CDR1 as SGHAT and CDR2 as FQNNGV. CDR3 DNA sequence: TGTGCCAGCAGCTTACCCCCGGACAGGGAGAACACCGGGGAGCTGTTTTTT. Translating gives CASSLPPDRENTGELFF.

The rearrangement joins TRBV27 to TRBJ1-1, with D perhaps matching TRBD1 (6 bases). The CDR3 consists of 12 residues. Per germline, CDR1 MNHEY and CDR2 SMNVEV (reference sequence). The V end was cut by 3 bases, the J end by 5 bases, with 7 bases between. This chain's CDR3 is CASSFRGTEAFF. CDR3 sequence (DNA): TGTGCCAGCAGTTTCAGGGGAACTGAAGCTTTCTTT.

V usage is TRBV18 and J usage is TRBJ1-5, with D possibly TRBD1 on 5 matching bases. V lost 4 bases and J lost 3, with 13 bases in between. CDR3 size: 15 residues. The germline gives CDR1 KGHSH, CDR2 LQKENI. CDR3 DNA: TGTGCCAGCTCACTTCAAGGGGAAGCCAATCAGCCCCAGCATTTT. It encodes CASSLQGEANQPQHF. Supplemented by reference TRBV18 and TRBJ1-5, the full variable domain reads NAGVMQNPRHLVRRRGQEARLRCSPMKGHSHVYWYRQLPEEGLKFMVYLQKENIIDESGMPKERFSAEFPKEGPSILRIQQVVRGDSAAYFCASSLQGEANQPQHFGDGTRLSIL.

The chain uses TRBV10-1 and TRBJ2-3; 12 nucleotides match TRBD2. CDR3 size: 16 residues. Per germline, CDR1 WNHNN and CDR2 SYGVQD (reference sequence). The V and J ends lost 7 bases and 5 bases, in that order; junction bases with no gene match: 10. The CDR3 here is CASMSTSGGPQDTQYF. DNA for the CDR3: TGCGCCAGCATGTCGACTAGCGGGGGCCCCCAAGATACGCAGTATTTT.

The V and J genes are TRBV30 and TRBJ1-5; D is ambiguous. The ends were cut back, 5 bases at V and 3 bases at J, with 8 bases in the middle. This CDR3 contains 12 residues. Germline V gene data show CDR1 as GTSNPN and CDR2 as SVGIG (reference sequence). The CDR3: CAWGRYNQPQHF. Written as DNA, the CDR3 is TGTGCCTGGGGACGGTACAATCAGCCCCAGCATTTT.

The J gene is TRBJ2-1, the V gene TRBV6-1; D remains unclear. Germline CDR1 MNHNS, CDR2 SASEGT. Trimming removed 4 bases at V and 5 bases at J, with 18 bases between. The CDR3 consists of 16 residues. CDR3 sequence (DNA): TGTGCCAGCAGTGCGGGCCCGAAGGGCATAAACAATGAGCAGTTCTTC. Protein product: CASSAGPKGINNEQFF.

About this clone itself: Other DNA sequences in this sample translate to the same CDR3. The V call is TRBV5-1, the J call TRBJ1-3; D not certain. Germline lookup yields CDR1 SGHRS and CDR2 YFSETQ. The ends were cut back, 0 bases at V and 2 bases at J, with 6 bases in the middle. The CDR3 is 14 residues long. Here the CDR3 DNA reads TGCGCCAGCAGCTTGGACGGGGCTGGAAACACCATATATTTT. Its protein product is CASSLDGAGNTIYF.

The rearrangement joins TRBV7-2 to TRBJ2-3; D gene unclear. Germline lookup yields CDR1 SGHTA and CDR2 FQGNSA. This CDR3 has 14 residues. Trimming removed 3 bases from V and 2 bases from J, with 9 bases in between. The CDR3 sequence is CASSLWGNTDTQYF. CDR3 nucleotides: TGTGCCAGCAGCTTGTGGGGAAACACAGATACGCAGTATTTT.

The V gene is TRBV5-4, the J gene TRBJ2-7; 9 bases are shared with TRBD1. J lost 2 bases, V lost 3 bases, and 3 bases had no gene match. The CDR3 contains 14 residues. The germline V gene has CDR1 SGHNT and CDR2 YYREEE (reference sequence). The chain's CDR3 is CASSYGTGPYEQYF. CDR3 nucleotides: TGTGCCAGCAGCTACGGGACAGGGCCCTACGAGCAGTACTTC.

The chain has TRBV4-2 and TRBJ1-1; tentative D call: TRBD1 (5 bases). The length of the CDR3 is 14 residues. In germline, CDR1 is LGHNA, CDR2 YNFKEQ. The V end was cut by 1 base, the J end by 3 bases, with 9 bases between. CDR3 in DNA: TGTGCCAGCAGCCAAGGGTTGGGGGACACTGAAGCTTTCTTT. Protein: CASSQGLGDTEAFF.

This clone was counted a few times. V and J are TRBV24-1 and TRBJ1-5; 8 bases line up with TRBD1. CDR3 length equals 14 residues. After removal of 3 bases from V and 7 bases from J, the junction contained 4 bases not matched to a gene. From germline, CDR1 is KGHDR and CDR2 SFDVKD. The CDR3 loop is CATSDTGQGQPQHF. CDR3 bases: TGTGCCACCAGTGATACCGGACAGGGCCAGCCCCAGCATTTT.

This clone appeared a single time. This rearrangement joins TRBV30 to TRBJ2-6; 8 bases align to TRBD1. The junction had 11 bases not matched to a gene; V was cut back by 5 bases and J by 2 bases. CDR3 size: 17 residues. Looked up from germline, CDR1 is GTSNPN and CDR2 is SVGIG (reference sequence). CDR3 nucleotides: TGTGCCTGGGGCCTCGGACAGGGAACTACTGGGGCCAACGTCCTGACTTTC. It encodes CAWGLGQGTTGANVLTF.

This clone was recorded once. The chain couples TRBV19 to TRBJ1-2, with 7 bases aligning to TRBD1. In germline, CDR1 is LNHDA, CDR2 SQIVND (reference sequence). The J segment lost 4 bases and the V segment lost 7 bases, leaving 9 bases of the junction unmatched. The CDR3 spans 14 residues. DNA for the CDR3: TGTGCCAGTAACGCCGGGCAGGGGGGCTATGGCTACACCTTC. Amino acids: CASNAGQGGYGYTF. Combining the CDR3 with reference TRBV19 and TRBJ1-2 gives the whole variable domain DGGITQSPKYLFRKEGQNVTLSCEQNLNHDAMYWYRQDPGQGLRLIYYSQIVNDFQKGDIAEGYSVSREKKESFPLTVTSAQKNPTAFYLCASNAGQGGYGYTFGSGTRLTVV.

The sample holds one count of this clone. The rearrangement links TRBV11-2 to TRBJ1-2, with D unclear. The V end was cut by 4 bases, the J end by 8 bases, with 11 bases between. Germline CDR1 and CDR2: SGHAT and FQNNGV. The CDR3 is 12 residues long. For the CDR3, the DNA is TGTGCCAGCAGCTCACAGAGGATAGGCTACACCTTC. Its protein is CASSSQRIGYTF.

The chain couples TRBV19 to TRBJ2-3, with D perhaps TRBD1 (5 bases). The CDR3 is 13 residues long. Trimming took off 6 bases at V and 5 bases at J, with 12 bases between the two ends. Looked up from germline, CDR1 is LNHDA and CDR2 is SQIVND (reference sequence). The CDR3 coding sequence is TGTGCCAGTAGGCCCCTAAGGGGAGATACGCAGTATTTT. It translates to CASRPLRGDTQYF.